This T cell receptor (beta chain) came from a study of T cell repertoires in cytomegalovirus infection. Study-level information: Recently identified HLA-C-restricted and well-studied HLA-B-restricted CMV epitopes were used. Based on public TCR beta signatures, there were indications of CMV infection and of a matching HLA type.

This clonotype turned up a few times. Its cognate antigen is unknown. Germline V gives CDR1 SGHVS, CDR2 FNYEAQ. V lost 5 bases and J 5 bases, leaving 10 bases between the germline ends. The CDR3 length is 13 residues. MiXCR, applied by TCRdb to the reads, yields one record per CDR3 protein. The sample lists about 78,000 distinct CDR3 sequences; about 40% were seen once. General study findings and limits: The ex vivo response was dominated by HLA-C-restricted CMV-specific TCR beta clonotypes. Cumulative frequency of public TCR beta families picked out carriers of CMV plus the relevant HLA.

The V and J genes are TRBV7-6 and TRBJ2-1; D gene uncertain. This specimen consisted of CD8+ T cells from cultured PBMCs, obtained from culture after CMV antigen stimulation. The sequence derives from a human donor in good health (CMV status not recorded). Some clones in this sample may be carry-over from other donors' samples. The CDR3 region is CASSHGPDNEQFF. The CDR3 DNA reads as TGTGCCAGCAGCCACGGACCCGACAATGAGCAGTTCTTC.